The clone carrying this T cell receptor beta chain has more than one count but fewer than ten. Antigen specificity is unknown. These data originate in a study of CD4+ T cells in melanoma. Broader study findings: A reported correlation linked neoantigen-specific CD4+ T cells to CD8+, macrophage and B cell function.

V was pared by 3 bases and J by 2 bases, with 11 bases between. Per germline, CDR1 KGHSH and CDR2 LQKENI. The CDR3 sequence is 15 residues long. TCRdb keeps only in-frame clones here, not all; method: immunoSEQ multiplex PCR. The top ten hold 20% to 25% of the sample, which has 5,300 or so clones, about 64% seen once. The rearrangement joins TRBV18 to TRBJ2-1, with D maybe TRBD1 (6 bases). The source material was cells from a culture (not recorded whether cultured in vitro). The clonotype was recovered from a human donor with melanoma. CDR3 DNA: TGTGCCAGCTCACCCCAGGGGCTCACCTACAATGAGCAGTTCTTC. This codes for CASSPQGLTYNEQFF.